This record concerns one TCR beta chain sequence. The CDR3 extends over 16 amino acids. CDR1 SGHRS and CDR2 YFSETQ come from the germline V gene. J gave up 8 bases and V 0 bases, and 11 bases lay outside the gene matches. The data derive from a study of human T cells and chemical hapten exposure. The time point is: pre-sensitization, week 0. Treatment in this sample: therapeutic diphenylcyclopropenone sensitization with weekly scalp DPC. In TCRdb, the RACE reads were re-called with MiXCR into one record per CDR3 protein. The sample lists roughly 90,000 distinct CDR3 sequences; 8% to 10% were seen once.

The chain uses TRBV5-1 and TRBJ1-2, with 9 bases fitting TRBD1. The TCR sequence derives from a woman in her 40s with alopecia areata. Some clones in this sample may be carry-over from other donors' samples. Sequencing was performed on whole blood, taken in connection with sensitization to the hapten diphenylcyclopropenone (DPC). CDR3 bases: TGCGCCAGCAGCTTGGCGGGACAGGGTATGTTTGGAGGCTACACCTTC. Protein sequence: CASSLAGQGMFGGYTF. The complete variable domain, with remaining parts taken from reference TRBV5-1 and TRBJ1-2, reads KAGVTQTPRYLIKTRGQQVTLSCSPISGHRSVSWYQQTPGQGLQFLFEYFSETQRNKGNFPGRFSGRQFSNSRSEMNVSTLELGDSALYLCASSLAGQGMFGGYTFGSGTRLTVV.